These 6 T cell receptor beta chains share one sample of origin, sequenced in a study of T cell responses to AZD1222 COVID-19 vaccine. Assay used: immunoSEQ multiplex PCR; TCRdb lists only in-frame clones, some missing. The repertoire holds fewer than 75,000 clones, with about 90% as singletons. Sequenced material: peripheral blood, taken 28 days after the second dose of the MenACWY control vaccine. These receptors were taken from an adult who received the MenACWY meningococcal vaccine as a control.

The chain couples TRBV7-2 to TRBJ1-4; D perhaps matches TRBD1 (6 bases). This CDR3 has 13 residues. Germline loops: CDR1 SGHTA, CDR2 FQGNSA. V gave up 5 bases and J gave up 8 bases, with 12 bases separating them. The CDR3 region has the DNA TGTGCCAGCAGCATAAACAGGGTGGAAAAACTGTTTTTT. Translation: CASSINRVEKLFF.

The chain carries TRBV5-1 and TRBJ2-6; 8 bases map to TRBD2. The length of the CDR3 is 18 residues. CDR1 is SGHRS and CDR2 is YFSETQ in the germline V gene. The J segment lost 2 bases and the V segment lost 4 bases, leaving 11 bases of the junction unmatched. CDR3 sequence: CASSPGGGAFTGANVLTF. DNA for the CDR3: TGCGCCAGCAGCCCCGGGGGGGGCGCCTTTACTGGGGCCAACGTCCTGACTTTC.

CDR3 region: CASSYRVEQYF. Written as DNA, the CDR3 is TGTGCCAGCAGCTACAGGGTCGAGCAGTACTTC. This rearrangement joins TRBV28 to TRBJ2-7; weak D call: TRBD1 (6 bases). The ends were cut back, 6 bases at V and 6 bases at J, with 9 bases in the middle. This CDR3 contains 11 residues. Germline assignment: CDR1 MDHEN and CDR2 SYDVKM.

V gene TRBV14 combines with J gene TRBJ2-2; maybe TRBD2 (5 bases). V lost 1 base to trimming and J lost 1 base, with 16 bases between them. Germline V lookup: CDR1 SGHDN, CDR2 FVKESK. This CDR3 contains 18 residues. Written as DNA, the CDR3 is TGTGCCAGCAGCCAAGTACGGTTGGGCGCGGGGAACACCGGGGAGCTGTTTTTT. Amino acids: CASSQVRLGAGNTGELFF.

The chain carries TRBV27 and TRBJ2-3; D ambiguous. Germline loops: CDR1 MNHEY, CDR2 SMNVEV (reference sequence). The CDR3 contains 9 residues. V gave up 8 bases and J gave up 8 bases, with 5 bases separating them. This chain's CDR3 is CASGTTQYF. The CDR3 bases are TGTGCCAGCGGAACTACGCAGTATTTT.

The chain uses TRBV4-3 and TRBJ1-1, with D possibly matching TRBD1 (5 bases). The CDR3 runs to 15 residues. Trimming took off 2 bases at V and 7 bases at J, with 17 bases between the two ends. In germline, CDR1 is LGHNA, CDR2 YSLEER. CDR3 protein: CASSQRGPARSEAFF. Here the CDR3 DNA reads TGCGCCAGCAGCCAACGGGGCCCAGCACGCAGTGAAGCTTTCTTT.